This T cell receptor beta chain was identified during a study of PD-1 blockade in classical Hodgkin lymphoma. Trimming took 5 bases from V and 6 from J; bases not matched to a gene: 9. CDR1 is MDHEN, CDR2 SYDVKM, per germline. The CDR3 extends over 15 amino acids. This clone occurred once. Measured with immunoSEQ multiplex PCR; TCRdb has only the in-frame clones, and not every one. The sample includes about 93,000 clones, 80% to 90% of them seen just once. Every patient had relapsed following autologous stem cell transplantation, and cohorts differed in brentuximab vedotin exposure. The sequencing here drew on peripheral blood mononuclear cells (PBMCs), taken before the second cycle of nivolumab. This TCR came from a human donor with classical Hodgkin lymphoma. The J gene is TRBJ1-1, the V gene TRBV28; 10 bases fit TRBD1. CDR3 nucleotide sequence: TGTGCCAGCAGTCCGGGACAGGGGTGGGAACCTGAAGCTTTCTTT. Translated, it gives CASSPGQGWEPEAFF.